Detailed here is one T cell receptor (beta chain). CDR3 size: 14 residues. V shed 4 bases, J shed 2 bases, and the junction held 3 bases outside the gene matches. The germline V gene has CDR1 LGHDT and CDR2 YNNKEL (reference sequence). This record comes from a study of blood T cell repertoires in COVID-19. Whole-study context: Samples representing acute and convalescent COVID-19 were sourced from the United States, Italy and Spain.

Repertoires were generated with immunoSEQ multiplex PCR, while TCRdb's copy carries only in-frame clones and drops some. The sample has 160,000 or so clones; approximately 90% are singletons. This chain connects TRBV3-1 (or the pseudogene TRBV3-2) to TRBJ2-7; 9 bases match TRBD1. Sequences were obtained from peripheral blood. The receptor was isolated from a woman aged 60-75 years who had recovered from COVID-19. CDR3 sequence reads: CASSLGQGPYEQYF. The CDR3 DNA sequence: TGTGCCAGCAGCCTGGGACAGGGTCCCTACGAGCAGTACTTC.